The 5 T cell receptor beta chains presented below share a single source sample, sequenced in a study of post-analysis software for immune sequencing data. General observations from the study: TRBV segments more frequent in patients than in controls numbered several and included TRBV5-6, TRBV5-1 and TRBV20-1.

Unique molecular identifiers tagged the TCR beta cDNA libraries. TCRdb reprocessed the PCR reads with MiXCR, giving one entry per CDR3 protein. Among 450,000 to 700,000 distinct CDR3 sequences listed, roughly 47% were seen once. Which antigens these TCRs recognize remains unknown. The sample taken for sequencing was blood. These receptor sequences come from a girl aged 10 to 17 with multiple sclerosis.

This sequence joins TRBV7-2 and TRBJ1-6, with 7 nucleotides matching TRBD1. CDR3 size: 13 residues. CDR1 is SGHTA, CDR2 FQGNSA, per germline. The trim removed 3 bases at V and 11 bases at J, leaving 4 bases unmatched. CDR3 bases: TGTGCCAGCAGCTTCGGGACAGCGACACCCCTCCACTTT. As protein: CASSFGTATPLHF.

With regard to this clonotype: As the CDR3 is not closed by the conserved phenylalanine or tryptophan, this likely results from a read error. The chain combines TRBV12-3 or TRBV12-4 with TRBJ1-5, with 11 bases that match TRBD1. V gave up 5 bases and J gave up 5 bases; unmatched junction bases: 2. The CDR3 runs 14 residues. CDR3 DNA: TGTGCCAGCAGTCGGACAGGGGGCGATCAGCCCCAGCATGTT. Translation: CASSRTGGDQPQHV.

The chain employs TRBV2 and TRBJ2-1; D is perhaps TRBD1 (7 bases). Per germline, CDR1 SNHLY and CDR2 FYNNEI. V was shortened by 2 bases and J by 7 bases, with 15 bases between the two germline ends. This CDR3 is built from 15 residues. CDR3 region: CASSELEGAGNEQFF. Here the CDR3 DNA reads TGTGCCAGCAGTGAATTGGAGGGGGCAGGGAATGAGCAGTTCTTC.

This chain joins TRBV29-1 and TRBJ2-1; weak D call: TRBD2 (6 bases). Germline V CDR1 and CDR2: SQVTM, ANQGSEA. Trimming left V 3 bases short and J 4 bases short, with 10 bases between. The CDR3 covers 13 residues. CDR3 in amino acids: CSVEPTSYNEQFF. In DNA, the CDR3 is TGCAGCGTTGAGCCGACTAGTTACAATGAGCAGTTCTTC.

This clonotype appeared a few times. The chain combines TRBV6-2 or TRBV6-3 with TRBJ2-7; no firm D call. The CDR3 contains 12 residues. Germline lookup yields CDR1 MNHEY and CDR2 SVGEGT. The V and J ends lost 8 bases and 2 bases respectively, with 10 bases between them. The CDR3 nucleotides read TGTGCCAGCGGAGAGGACGCCTACGAGCAGTACTTC. The encoded protein is CASGEDAYEQYF.